The next 26 T cell receptor beta chains were all read from a single sample in a study of T cells after yellow fever vaccination. TCRdb ran MiXCR on the 5' RACE reads and lists one entry per CDR3 protein. In the table there are about 220,000 distinct CDR3 sequences, under 3.5% of which are singletons. This specimen was CD4+ T cells sorted from PBMCs, taken 10 days after the yellow fever booster vaccination. The receptors were gathered from a man between 18 and 29 years old who received the YFV17D yellow fever vaccine.

This clonotype was observed at least ten times. DNA for the CDR3: TGTGCCAGCAGCCCTACCCCGACTAGCGGGGGCACAGATACGCAGTATTTT. Translation gives CASSPTPTSGGTDTQYF. This rearrangement joins TRBV7-2 to TRBJ2-3; 11 bases line up with TRBD2. CDR1 is SGHTA and CDR2 is FQGNSA in the germline V gene. This CDR3 is 17 amino acids long. V shed 5 bases, J shed 1 base, and the junction held 8 bases outside the gene matches.

This clonotype was detected ten times or more. The V gene is TRBV12-3 or TRBV12-4, the J gene TRBJ1-4; D unresolved. CDR3 length equals 12 residues. With 6 bases removed from V and 6 bases from J, the gap between germline ends came to 8 bases. The CDR3 DNA follows: TGTGCCAGCAGGGGTTTCGATGAAAAACTGTTTTTT. Protein product: CASRGFDEKLFF.

This rearrangement joins TRBV29-1 to TRBJ1-2, with 7 bases that match TRBD1. Germline CDR1 reads SQVTM; CDR2 reads ANQGSEA. V was pared by 3 bases and J by 4 bases, with 11 bases of the junction left unmatched. The CDR3 consists of 15 residues. The CDR3 is CSVDRQGGWSYGYTF. Written as DNA, the CDR3 is TGCAGCGTTGATAGGCAGGGGGGGTGGAGCTATGGCTACACCTTC.

In its sample, this clonotype was seen many times. The chain carries TRBV5-1 and TRBJ1-1, with a tentative D call TRBD1 (5 bases). CDR1 is SGHRS and CDR2 is YFSETQ in the germline V gene. The CDR3 is 14 amino acids. Trimming took off 2 bases at V and 4 bases at J, with 12 bases between the two ends. CDR3 nucleotides: TGCGCCAGCAGCTTCCAGGGCTACGGCACTGAAGCTTTCTTT. As protein: CASSFQGYGTEAFF.

This clonotype was recorded many times. This sequence joins TRBV12-3 or TRBV12-4 and TRBJ2-1; TRBD1 or TRBD2 may be the D gene (5 bases each). V lost 6 bases and J lost 6, with 12 bases in between. The CDR3 loop spans 13 amino acids. The CDR3 sequence is CASRPNGANEQFF. The CDR3 bases are TGTGCCAGCAGGCCTAACGGGGCCAATGAGCAGTTCTTC.

The sample holds a few counts of this clonotype. This rearrangement joins TRBV5-6 to TRBJ2-7, with 7 bases matching TRBD2. V lost 4 bases, J lost 1 base, and 8 bases stayed unmatched. From germline, CDR1 is SGHDT and CDR2 YYEEEE. This CDR3 has 15 amino acids. CDR3 coding DNA: TGTGCCAGCAGCCATAGGGAGGGTTGGTCCTACGAGCAGTACGTC. As protein: CASSHREGWSYEQYV.

In this sample, this clonotype turned up many times. This chain joins TRBV25-1 and TRBJ2-5; TRBD1 aligns across 8 bases. Trimming took 6 bases from V and 5 from J; bases not matched to a gene: 14. CDR1 is MGHDK and CDR2 is SYGVNS in the germline V gene. This CDR3 has 16 amino acids. The DNA of the CDR3 is TGTGCCAGCAGCGTCTCCGCCGGGACAGGAAGGGAGACCCAGTACTTC. Its protein is CASSVSAGTGRETQYF.

Many counts were recorded for this clonotype. V gene TRBV7-8 combines with J gene TRBJ2-7; D gene unclear. This CDR3 has 18 amino acids. Deletions cut 1 base from V and 6 bases from J, with 25 bases between. Per the germline V gene, CDR1 is SGHVS and CDR2 is FQNEAQ. CDR3 in DNA: TGTGCCAGCAGCTTAGTGGCTTGCGTGGACGTATGGGTTTGCGAGCAGTACTTC. It encodes CASSLVACVDVWVCEQYF.

This clonotype appeared many times. V and J are TRBV2 and TRBJ2-3; 7 bases are a match to TRBD2. Germline V gene data show CDR1 as SNHLY and CDR2 as FYNNEI. The junction had 9 bases not matched to a gene; V was cut back by 1 base and J by 14 bases. This CDR3 has 13 residues. The CDR3 DNA is TGTGCCAGCAGTGAAGGGGGGGGAACTCCTCGGTATTTT. Translated, it gives CASSEGGGTPRYF.

The chain employs TRBV7-2 and TRBJ2-7; D ambiguous. V dropped 4 bases and J dropped 3 bases, with 7 bases sitting between them. Germline V gives CDR1 SGHTA, CDR2 FQGNSA. The CDR3 extends over 12 amino acids. As DNA, the CDR3 is TGTGCCAGCAGCTCCTTTTACTACGAGCAGTACTTC. As protein: CASSSFYYEQYF.

This clonotype was found many times. This chain joins TRBV11-2 and TRBJ2-3; 8 bases match TRBD2. Germline CDR1 SGHAT, CDR2 FQNNGV. The trim removed 1 base at V and 0 bases at J, leaving 6 bases unmatched. The CDR3 extends over 17 amino acids. In nucleotides, the CDR3 is TGTGCCAGCAGCTTAGCCCAGCGGGGGCCTAGCACAGATACGCAGTATTTT. The encoded protein is CASSLAQRGPSTDTQYF.

The rearrangement joins TRBV14 to TRBJ1-2, with TRBD1 matching 7 bases. This CDR3 is 14 amino acids long. V shed 3 bases and J 7 bases; nucleotides not matched to a gene: 8. The V gene's germline CDR1 is SGHDN and CDR2 FVKESK. CDR3 amino acids: CASSHGQARGGYTF. The CDR3, as DNA: TGTGCCAGCAGCCATGGACAGGCGCGGGGTGGCTACACCTTC.

There are many counts of this clonotype. The chain has TRBV11-3 and TRBJ2-2; TRBD2 matches at 8 bases. With V trimmed by 2 bases and J by 2 bases, 1 base remained unmatched. From germline, CDR1 is SGHNT and CDR2 YENEEA. CDR3 length: 15 amino acids. The DNA for the CDR3 is TGTGCCAGCAGCTTACGGGGGGGCAACACCGGGGAGCTGTTTTTT. Its translation is CASSLRGGNTGELFF.

This clonotype was detected ten times or more. This chain uses TRBV5-1 with TRBJ2-1; 14 bases are a match to TRBD2. Germline V gives CDR1 SGHRS, CDR2 YFSETQ. This CDR3 spans 15 amino acids. V dropped 4 bases and J dropped 10; count of bases not matched to a gene: 7. CDR3 amino acids: CASSPGTSGGREQFF. The CDR3 bases are TGCGCCAGCAGCCCCGGGACTAGCGGGGGCAGGGAGCAGTTCTTC.

This clonotype was detected ten times or more. This chain joins TRBV7-9 and TRBJ1-5, with D perhaps matching TRBD1 (5 bases). The CDR3 covers 15 residues. Germline CDR1 reads SEHNR; CDR2 reads FQNEAQ (reference sequence). V was trimmed by 0 bases and J by 4 bases, leaving 10 bases between them. CDR3 nucleotide sequence: TGTGCCAGCAGCTTAGCCGGGACGGCAAATCAGCCCCAGCATTTT. Translated: CASSLAGTANQPQHF.

The chain combines TRBV9 with TRBJ2-1; no clear D gene. The V and J ends lost 3 bases and 8 bases respectively, with 12 bases between them. The CDR3 runs 13 residues. Germline CDR1 is SGDLS and CDR2 is YYNGEE. The CDR3, as DNA: TGTGCCAGCAGCGGCCCCCTCCGCCATGAGCAGTTCTTC. This encodes CASSGPLRHEQFF.

This chain links TRBV5-6 with TRBJ1-2, with D uncertain. Germline V gene sequence: CDR1 SGHDT, CDR2 YYEEEE. Trimming removed 2 bases from V and 5 bases from J, with 10 bases in between. CDR3 length: 13 amino acids. In nucleotides, the CDR3 is TGTGCCAGCAGCTTATCAGCGCCGTATGGCTACACCTTC. Translation gives CASSLSAPYGYTF.

This clonotype has a handful of counts. V is TRBV9 and J is TRBJ2-1, with D perhaps TRBD1 or TRBD2 (5 bases each). CDR3 length equals 14 residues. Looked up from germline, CDR1 is SGDLS and CDR2 is YYNGEE. The V end lost 4 bases, the J end lost 8 bases, and 16 bases lay between the germline ends. CDR3 DNA sequence: TGTGCCAGCAGCAGAGGGGCGGGCACCTATGAGCAGTTCTTC. Translating it yields CASSRGAGTYEQFF.

In this sample, this clonotype turned up many times. The rearrangement joins TRBV7-9 to TRBJ1-6; D perhaps matches TRBD1 (6 bases). Germline CDR1 is SEHNR and CDR2 is FQNEAQ (reference sequence). V was clipped by 5 bases and J by 7 bases, with 15 bases between them. The CDR3 runs 15 residues. CDR3 in amino acids: CASSTLTGTNSPLHF. In nucleotides, the CDR3 is TGTGCCAGCAGCACATTAACAGGGACAAATTCACCCCTCCACTTT.

This clonotype occurred a few times. The rearrangement links TRBV6-2 or TRBV6-3 to TRBJ2-7; 7 positions match TRBD2. The CDR3 sequence is 12 residues long. Germline V lookup: CDR1 MNHEY, CDR2 SVGEGT. CDR3 sequence (DNA): TGTGCCAGCGGAGACAACCGGGACTACATGAACGTC. It encodes CASGDNRDYMNV.

The J gene is TRBJ2-3, the V gene TRBV5-6, with a weak D call TRBD2 (7 bases). The V gene lost 4 bases and the J gene lost 13 bases, with 19 bases spanning the gap. This CDR3 contains 13 residues. CDR1 is SGHDT, CDR2 YYEEEE, per germline. CDR3 nucleotide sequence: TGTGCCAGCAGCCCCCGGGATACAGGGAGGGAGTATTTT. This sequence encodes CASSPRDTGREYF.

This clonotype was picked up many times. The chain recombines TRBV5-5 with TRBJ1-3; D ambiguous. CDR1 is SGHKS, CDR2 YYEKEE, per germline (reference sequence). V was trimmed by 2 bases and J by 5 bases, leaving 17 bases between them. The CDR3 totals 16 residues. The CDR3 bases are TGTGCCAGCAGCTTCAGTTCAACGGCCGATCGAAACACCATATATTTT. As protein: CASSFSSTADRNTIYF.

The chain uses TRBV2 and TRBJ1-2; weak D call: TRBD1 (5 bases). Trimming pared 8 bases from V and 2 bases from J, leaving 12 bases between. The CDR3 runs 13 residues. CDR1 is SNHLY and CDR2 is FYNNEI in the germline V gene. The CDR3 DNA reads TGTGCCAGCGGGGCCTTTCAGAACTATGGCTACACCTTC. Amino acid sequence: CASGAFQNYGYTF.

This clonotype was seen ten or more times. This chain links TRBV6-1 with TRBJ2-5; perhaps TRBD1 as D (6 bases). This CDR3 contains 15 residues. V was trimmed by 2 bases and J by 4 bases, leaving 14 bases between them. Germline V gene lookup returns CDR1 MNHNS and CDR2 SASEGT. The CDR3 DNA is TGTGCCAGCAGTGAAATGAGGGTAGGGGGAGAGACCCAGTACTTC. Translated: CASSEMRVGGETQYF.

At least ten counts were recorded for this clonotype. The chain uses TRBV5-1 and TRBJ2-7, with D uncertain. V lost 1 base, J lost 6 bases, and 5 bases lay in between. Germline loops: CDR1 SGHRS, CDR2 YFSETQ. This CDR3 has 11 residues. The CDR3 is CASSLRGEQYF. As DNA, the CDR3 is TGCGCCAGCAGCTTGAGAGGCGAGCAGTACTTC.

This sequence joins TRBV6-5 and TRBJ1-2, with D possibly being TRBD1 (5 bases). CDR1 MNHEY and CDR2 SVGAGI come from the germline V gene. The CDR3 consists of 13 residues. Trimming removed 0 bases at V and 8 bases at J, with 10 bases between. The CDR3 region is CASSYSEGKGYTF. The CDR3 coding sequence is TGTGCCAGCAGTTACTCGGAGGGGAAAGGCTACACCTTC.